These 26 T cell receptor beta chains were sequenced from one sample in a study of blood T cell repertoires in COVID-19. Method: immunoSEQ multiplex PCR; TCRdb's copy keeps in-frame clones and lacks some. The data show 140,000 or so clones, with approximately 78% seen just once and less than 5% held by the top ten. The sequenced material came from peripheral blood. These receptors were taken from a woman of 80 years or more with acute or convalescent COVID-19.

The CDR3 bases are TGCGCCAGCAGCCAAGATGCGGACTTCAGGGGCCCATACTATGGCTACACCTTC. This codes for CASSQDADFRGPYYGYTF. The J gene is TRBJ1-2, the V gene TRBV4-1, with D possibly being TRBD1 (6 bases). CDR1 and CDR2 from the germline V gene are MGHRA and YSYEKL. The CDR3 is 18 residues long. V was shortened by 0 bases and J by 3 bases, with 20 bases between the two germline ends.

This rearrangement joins TRBV7-9 to TRBJ1-1, with D perhaps TRBD1 (6 bases). CDR3 length: 15 residues. The V end lost 5 bases, the J end lost 9 bases, and 22 bases lay between the germline ends. Germline V CDR1 and CDR2: SEHNR, FQNEAQ (reference sequence). For the CDR3, the DNA is TGTGCCAGCAGCCCCCCAATCACAGGGCTGGATCAAGCTTTCTTT. It translates to CASSPPITGLDQAFF.

The V gene is TRBV3-1 (or the pseudogene TRBV3-2), the J gene TRBJ1-4; D not certain. The CDR3 is 16 residues long. Germline CDR1 and CDR2: LGHDT and YNNKEL (reference sequence). Trimming removed 1 base from V and 0 bases from J, with 9 bases in between. CDR3 coding DNA: TGTGCCAGCAGCCAAGGTCTCGTTGCAACTAATGAAAAACTGTTTTTT. It encodes CASSQGLVATNEKLFF.

CDR3 region: CASSLELAANTGELFF. DNA of the CDR3: TGTGCCAGCAGCTTAGAACTAGCGGCAAACACCGGGGAGCTGTTTTTT. V gene TRBV11-1 combines with J gene TRBJ2-2; 8 positions agree with TRBD2. V trimming: 1 base; J trimming: 2 bases; junction bases outside the gene matches: 3. The CDR3 is 16 amino acids. Germline CDR1 is SGHAT and CDR2 is FQDESV (reference sequence). Based on the CDR3 plus reference TRBV11-1 and TRBJ2-2, the full variable domain is EAEVAQSPRYKITEKSQAVAFWCDPISGHATLYWYRQILGQGPELLVQFQDESVVDDSQLPKDRFSAERLKGVDSTLKIQPAELGDSAMYLCASSLELAANTGELFFGEGSRLTVL.

The genes are TRBV9 and TRBJ2-7; no clear D gene. Trimming cost V 3 bases and J 4 bases, with 14 bases left between them. The CDR3 totals 14 residues. The germline gives CDR1 SGDLS, CDR2 YYNGEE. CDR3 loop: CASSAHRSGYEQYF. The CDR3 DNA follows: TGTGCCAGCAGCGCTCATCGGTCTGGTTACGAGCAGTACTTC. The complete variable domain, with remaining parts taken from reference TRBV9 and TRBJ2-7, reads DSGVTQTPKHLITATGQRVTLRCSPRSGDLSVYWYQQSLDQGLQFLIQYYNGEERAKGNILERFSAQQFPDLHSELNLSSLELGDSALYFCASSAHRSGYEQYFGPGTRLTVT.

The V gene is TRBV18, the J gene TRBJ1-1; the D is unclear. The CDR3 is made up of 15 amino acids. Deletions cut 3 bases from V and 2 bases from J, with 13 bases between. The germline V gene has CDR1 KGHSH and CDR2 LQKENI. The DNA for the CDR3 is TGTGCCAGCTCACCCGACATCCAGAGCAACACTGAAGCTTTCTTT. It codes for CASSPDIQSNTEAFF.

This chain joins TRBV19 and TRBJ1-5, with a tentative D call TRBD1 (6 bases). This CDR3 region has 18 residues. V was clipped by 3 bases and J by 2 bases, with 20 bases between them. The germline V gene has CDR1 LNHDA and CDR2 SQIVND (reference sequence). The CDR3 bases are TGTGCCAGTAGTATTAGTCAATCGGGGGGCGCGGGCAATCAGCCCCAGCATTTT. It yields the protein CASSISQSGGAGNQPQHF. Together with reference TRBV19 and TRBJ1-5, the CDR3 gives the full variable domain: DGGITQSPKYLFRKEGQNVTLSCEQNLNHDAMYWYRQDPGQGLRLIYYSQIVNDFQKGDIAEGYSVSREKKESFPLTVTSAQKNPTAFYLCASSISQSGGAGNQPQHFGDGTRLSIL.

This rearrangement joins TRBV11-2 to TRBJ2-3; 7 nucleotides align to TRBD1. CDR3 size: 14 residues. The junction had 6 bases not matched to a gene; V was cut back by 5 bases and J by 4 bases. Germline V gene lookup returns CDR1 SGHAT and CDR2 FQNNGV. The CDR3 is CASSPRTGADTQYF. CDR3 DNA: TGTGCCAGCAGCCCGAGAACAGGGGCAGATACGCAGTATTTT.

The chain couples TRBV27 to TRBJ2-1; 7 positions agree with TRBD2. The CDR3 consists of 17 residues. V lost 3 bases to trimming and J lost 8 bases; unmatched junction nucleotides: 16. Germline V gene sequence: CDR1 MNHEY, CDR2 SMNVEV (reference sequence). The CDR3 here is CASSFLDVAGRLDEQFF. CDR3 nucleotides: TGTGCCAGCAGTTTTTTAGATGTAGCGGGCAGGTTGGATGAGCAGTTCTTC.

The CDR3 region is CASSERGDSANTGELFF. CDR3 DNA sequence: TGTGCCAGCAGTGAGAGGGGGGACAGCGCGAACACCGGGGAGCTGTTTTTT. The gene calls are TRBV2 and TRBJ2-2; TRBD1 might be the D (7 bases). V was cut by 3 bases and J by 0 bases, with 14 bases left in between. The CDR3 spans 17 residues. Germline assignment: CDR1 SNHLY and CDR2 FYNNEI.

V gene TRBV19 combines with J gene TRBJ2-1, with TRBD1 identical over 7 bases. The CDR3 sequence is 15 residues long. Germline V gene sequence: CDR1 LNHDA, CDR2 SQIVND (reference sequence). The junction had 4 bases not matched to a gene; V was cut back by 1 base and J by 4 bases. The CDR3 reads CASSIARTGYNEQFF. CDR3 nucleotides: TGTGCCAGTAGTATAGCAAGGACAGGATACAATGAGCAGTTCTTC.

This clone was counted a single time. The chain is built from TRBV7-2 and TRBJ2-3; D possibly corresponds to TRBD1 (5 bases). The CDR3 has 14 residues. V was cut by 1 base and J by 4 bases, with 9 bases left in between. Germline CDR1 SGHTA, CDR2 FQGNSA. As DNA, the CDR3 is TGTGCCAGCAGCTTAGAAAGGGGCCCAGATACGCAGTATTTT. It specifies CASSLERGPDTQYF.

This chain uses TRBV21-1 with TRBJ2-7; the tabulated D call, TRBD2, remains unverified against the DNA. TRBV21-1 is given as a pseudogene. The CDR3 is 13 residues long. CDR3 DNA sequence: TGTGCCAGCAGATCGTTTCGGGTCTCCGAGCAGTACTTC. Translation gives CASRSFRVSEQYF.

The chain recombines TRBV6-6 with TRBJ1-2, with TRBD1 as a possible D gene (5 bases). V gave up 5 bases and J gave up 4 bases, with 11 bases separating them. This CDR3 region has 13 residues. Germline V gives CDR1 MNHNY, CDR2 SVGAGI (reference sequence). The CDR3 sequence: CASSDRGLYGYTF. The CDR3 coding sequence is TGTGCCAGCAGTGATAGGGGTCTCTATGGCTACACCTTC.

This clone was counted a single time. The chain is built from TRBV11-2 and TRBJ1-2; the D is unclear. CDR1 and CDR2 (germline): SGHAT, FQNNGV. The V end lost 0 bases, the J end lost 1 base, and 9 bases lay between the germline ends. There are 15 residues in the CDR3. The CDR3 loop is CASSLDSRFNYGYTF. The CDR3 nucleotides read TGTGCCAGCAGCTTAGATAGCCGGTTTAACTATGGCTACACCTTC.

V and J are TRBV2 and TRBJ1-6; D call uncertain. Per the germline V gene, CDR1 is SNHLY and CDR2 is FYNNEI. The length of the CDR3 is 13 residues. The ends were cut back, 7 bases at V and 5 bases at J, with 9 bases in the middle. The CDR3 region has the DNA TGTGCCAGCACCCCTAGCAATAATTCACCCCTCCACTTT. This gives the protein CASTPSNNSPLHF.

The genes are TRBV10-3 and TRBJ1-6, with D hard to call. The CDR3 has 16 residues. CDR1 and CDR2 from the germline V gene are ENHRY and SYGVKD. V lost 0 bases to trimming and J lost 10 bases, with 16 bases between them. The CDR3 DNA is TGTGCCATCAGTGAGTCGAGCGGGGTTTTGCGATCACCCCTCCACTTT. This gives the protein CAISESSGVLRSPLHF.

V usage is TRBV5-6 and J usage is TRBJ1-5, with 7 positions matching TRBD1. This CDR3 has 17 residues. From germline, CDR1 is SGHDT and CDR2 YYEEEE. V gave up 0 bases and J gave up 6 bases; unmatched junction bases: 12. DNA of the CDR3: TGTGCCAGCAGCTTGGCCGGGTCCCACAGGGGCGGTCAGCCCCAGCATTTT. This gives the protein CASSLAGSHRGGQPQHF. Combining the CDR3 with reference TRBV5-6 and TRBJ1-5 gives the whole variable domain DAGVTQSPTHLIKTRGQQVTLRCSPKSGHDTVSWYQQALGQGPQFIFQYYEEEERQRGNFPDRFSGHQFPNYSSELNVNALLLGDSALYLCASSLAGSHRGGQPQHFGDGTRLSIL.

This clone was seen more than once but under ten times. The gene calls are TRBV5-1 and TRBJ1-4; D possibly corresponds to TRBD1 (6 bases). The CDR3 length is 15 residues. V was clipped by 3 bases and J by 0 bases, with 9 bases between them. From germline, CDR1 is SGHRS and CDR2 YFSETQ. The CDR3 DNA sequence: TGCGCCAGCAGCTCGACAGGTGCAACTAATGAAAAACTGTTTTTT. This gives the protein CASSSTGATNEKLFF.

This clone came up once. CDR3 nucleotides: TGTGCCAGCAGTCAAATGGGGGGGGGCACTGAAGCTTTCTTT. Translated, it gives CASSQMGGGTEAFF. V is TRBV2 and J is TRBJ1-1; tentative D call: TRBD1 (5 bases). Germline CDR1 reads SNHLY; CDR2 reads FYNNEI. Trimming took 5 bases from V and 4 from J, leaving 14 bases between them. This CDR3 is built from 14 residues.

This chain links TRBV5-1 with TRBJ2-2; D is unresolved. The V gene's germline CDR1 is SGHRS and CDR2 YFSETQ. V dropped 0 bases and J dropped 6 bases, with 15 bases sitting between them. The CDR3 has 16 residues. CDR3 nucleotide sequence: TGCGCCAGCAGCTTGGGAGCGATTATAATGGCCGGGGAGCTGTTTTTT. Encoded protein: CASSLGAIIMAGELFF.

V gene TRBV28 combines with J gene TRBJ1-2; no clear D. CDR1 is MDHEN and CDR2 is SYDVKM in the germline V gene. The CDR3 is 9 amino acids. DNA for the CDR3: TGTGGGGCGGGATATGGCTACACCTTC. Translating it yields CGAGYGYTF.

The chain joins TRBV12-3 or TRBV12-4 to TRBJ2-7; D gene ambiguous. This CDR3 spans 12 amino acids. The germline V and J ends were trimmed by 6 bases and 6 bases, with 12 bases remaining between them. CDR3 region: CASSASGVEQYF. Here the CDR3 DNA reads TGTGCCAGCAGCGCTAGTGGTGTCGAGCAGTACTTC.

This clone turned up a few times. The V and J genes are TRBV7-2 and TRBJ2-5, with D maybe TRBD2 (6 bases). This CDR3 is built from 13 residues. The V and J ends lost 3 bases and 5 bases respectively, with 10 bases between them. Germline V gives CDR1 SGHTA, CDR2 FQGNSA. The CDR3 nucleotides read TGTGCCAGCAGCTTTATAGGAGGGGAGACCCAGTACTTC. Its translation: CASSFIGGETQYF.

The V and J genes are TRBV4-1 and TRBJ1-2; 7 positions match TRBD1. This CDR3 contains 15 residues. The germline gives CDR1 MGHRA, CDR2 YSYEKL. The junction had 11 bases not matched to a gene; V was cut back by 3 bases and J by 7 bases. CDR3 amino acids: CASSQEAVRGTGYTF. CDR3 sequence (DNA): TGCGCCAGCAGCCAGGAGGCGGTCAGGGGGACTGGCTACACCTTC.

This sequence joins TRBV9 and TRBJ1-3, with D unclear. CDR3 size: 16 residues. Trimming stripped 0 bases from V and 1 base from J, with 11 bases between. The germline CDR1 and CDR2 sequences are SGDLS and YYNGEE. This CDR3 is CASSVAWPGSGNTIYF. The CDR3 DNA follows: TGTGCCAGCAGCGTAGCTTGGCCGGGTTCTGGAAACACCATATATTTT.